This TCR beta chain emerged from a study of blood T cell repertoires in COVID-19 (dated by TCRdb to between 2020 and 2021). In the study overall: Samples covering the acute and convalescent phases of COVID-19 were provided by collaborators in the United States, Italy and Spain. The sample metadata nearly always contained a de-identified subject ID, COVID-19 status, age in years and sex. The repertoires were released in a freely available public database meant as a resource for research on the immune response to SARS-CoV-2. The prospective study material was composed of cDNA or gDNA derived from T cells, B-cell-depleted T cells, or PBMCs. Subjects who had been exposed to COVID-19, were actively infected with it, or had recovered from it provided the deeply sampled blood TCRbeta repertoires that made up the dataset. Where HLA class I and class II types were available, the types were taken from metadata supplied by the sample provider, not from assay-based typing. Samples came from the ongoing ImmuneRACE study (first 160 participants) plus 1,254 subjects from 6 global collaborators. Overall study outcomes, separate from this receptor: Clinical and demographic metadata were provided uncurated, with the amount varying by source and participant.

In the case of this clone: Its cognate antigen has yet to be identified. Base qualities are not provided; no much larger clone lies one nucleotide away.

The immunoSEQ Assay, a bias-controlled multiplex PCR, was used to amplify TCRbeta CDR3 regions from genomic DNA. Under the source paper's analysis protocol: The number of nucleated cells in each sample was estimated from the amplification of reference gene primers within the assay. Sequence reads were collapsed and filtered to measure the absolute abundance of every unique TCRbeta CDR3 rearrangement. For each sample, productive Simpson clonality was calculated as the square root of Simpson's diversity index across productive rearrangements. TCRdb carries this immuneACCESS record with in-frame sequences only. Its versions omit some clonotypes, under half of them owing to an unresolved V gene in the studies checked, with the rest unexplained. V, J and clone size derive from that table, while D and trimming were established from the DNA sequence. Here the sample has roughly 200,000 clones; around nine tenths occur a single time. The ten largest clonotypes hold roughly 0.9% of the sample.

Another Seattle source contributed samples from volunteer blood donors who had recovered from COVID-19. The collaborating institutions used their own protocols to collect whole blood in K2EDTA tubes. Collaborator samples were shipped for TCRbeta analysis as frozen whole blood, isolated PBMCs, or DNA extracted from either sample type. The germline V gene gives CDR1 as MGHRA and CDR2 as YSYEKL. V is cut by 2 bases and J by 4 bases, and the space between the germline ends is 6 bases. The CDR3 spans 13 residues, from the cysteine through the phenylalanine. Just CDR3 DNA is preserved here, 39 bases in frame from base 1.

Recombination joined TRBV4-1 with TRBJ2-1, with the D gene not confidently named. The source of this sequence is a woman between 18 and 30 years old who had recovered from COVID-19. Sequencing was performed on peripheral blood. The encoded CDR3 is CASSQNSYNEQFF. The DNA sequence is TGCGCCAGCAGCCAAAACAGTTACAATGAGCAGTTCTTC.